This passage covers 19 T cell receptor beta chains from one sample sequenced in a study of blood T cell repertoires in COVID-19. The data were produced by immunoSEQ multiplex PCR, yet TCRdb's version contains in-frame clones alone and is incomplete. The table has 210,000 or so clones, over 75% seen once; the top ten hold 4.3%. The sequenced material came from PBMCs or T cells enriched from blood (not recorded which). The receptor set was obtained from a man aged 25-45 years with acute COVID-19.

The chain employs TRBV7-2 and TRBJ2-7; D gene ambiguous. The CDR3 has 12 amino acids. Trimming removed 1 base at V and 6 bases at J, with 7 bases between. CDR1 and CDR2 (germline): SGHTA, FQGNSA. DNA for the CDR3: TGTGCCAGCAGCTTAGACAGAATCGAGCAGTACTTC. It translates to CASSLDRIEQYF.

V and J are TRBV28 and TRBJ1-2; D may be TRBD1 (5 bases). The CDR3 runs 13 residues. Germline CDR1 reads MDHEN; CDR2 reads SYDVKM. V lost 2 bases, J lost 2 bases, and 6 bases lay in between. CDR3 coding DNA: TGTGCCAGCAGTTTAACAGGCAACTATGGCTACACCTTC. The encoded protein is CASSLTGNYGYTF.

The CDR3 region has the DNA TGTGCCACCAGGGGCGGGCAAGAGACCCAGTACTTC. It translates to CATRGGQETQYF. This sequence joins TRBV24-1 and TRBJ2-5; possible D gene TRBD2, 5 bases. Germline CDR1 and CDR2: KGHDR and SFDVKD. This CDR3 is built from 12 residues. V was pared by 7 bases and J by 2 bases, with 7 bases between.

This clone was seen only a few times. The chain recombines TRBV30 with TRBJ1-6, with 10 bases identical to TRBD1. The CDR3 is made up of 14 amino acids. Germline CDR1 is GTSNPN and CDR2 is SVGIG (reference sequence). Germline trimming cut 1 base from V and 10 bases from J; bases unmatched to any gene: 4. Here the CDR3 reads CAWSGQGARSPLHF. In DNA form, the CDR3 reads TGTGCCTGGAGTGGACAGGGGGCCAGGTCACCCCTCCACTTT.

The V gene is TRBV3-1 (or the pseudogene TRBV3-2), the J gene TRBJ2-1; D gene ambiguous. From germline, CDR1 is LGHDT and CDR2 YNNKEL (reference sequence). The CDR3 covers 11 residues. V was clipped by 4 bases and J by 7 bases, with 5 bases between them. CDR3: CASSRINEQFF. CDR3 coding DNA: TGTGCCAGCAGCCGTATAAATGAGCAGTTCTTC.

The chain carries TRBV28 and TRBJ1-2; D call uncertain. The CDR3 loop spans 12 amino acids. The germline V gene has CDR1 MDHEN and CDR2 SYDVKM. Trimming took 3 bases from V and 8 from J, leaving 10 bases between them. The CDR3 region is CASSLMERGYTF. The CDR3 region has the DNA TGTGCCAGCAGTTTGATGGAGCGCGGCTACACCTTC.

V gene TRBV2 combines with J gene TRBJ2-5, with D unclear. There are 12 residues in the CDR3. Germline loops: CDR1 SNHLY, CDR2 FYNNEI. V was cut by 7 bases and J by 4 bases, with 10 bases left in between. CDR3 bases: TGTGCCAGCACTACGGGTGGAGAGACCCAGTACTTC. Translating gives CASTTGGETQYF.

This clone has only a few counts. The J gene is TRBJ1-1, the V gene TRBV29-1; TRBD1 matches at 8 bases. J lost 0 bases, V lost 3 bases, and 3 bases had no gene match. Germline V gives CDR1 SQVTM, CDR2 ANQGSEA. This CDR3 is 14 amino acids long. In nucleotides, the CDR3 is TGCAGCGTTGACAGGACAGGGATGAACACTGAAGCTTTCTTT. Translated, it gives CSVDRTGMNTEAFF. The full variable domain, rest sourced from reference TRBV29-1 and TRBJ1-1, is SAVISQKPSRDICQRGTSLTIQCQVDSQVTMMFWYRQQPGQSLTLIATANQGSEATYESGFVIDKFPISRPNLTFSTLTVSNMSPEDSSIYLCSVDRTGMNTEAFFGQGTRLTVV.

The CDR3 region is CASSFRQGGTDTQYF. Written as DNA, the CDR3 is TGTGCCAGCAGTTTCCGACAGGGAGGTACAGATACGCAGTATTTT. V usage is TRBV27 and J usage is TRBJ2-3, with D tentatively TRBD1 (7 bases). CDR3 length equals 15 residues. Per germline, CDR1 MNHEY and CDR2 SMNVEV (reference sequence). The V and J ends lost 3 bases and 3 bases respectively, with 13 bases between them.

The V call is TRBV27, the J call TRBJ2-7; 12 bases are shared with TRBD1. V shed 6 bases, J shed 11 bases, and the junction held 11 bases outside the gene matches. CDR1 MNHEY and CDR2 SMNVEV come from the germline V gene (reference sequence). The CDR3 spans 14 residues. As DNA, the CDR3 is TGTGCCAGCAGCGTGACCGGGACAGGGGGCGCCGAGTACTTC. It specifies CASSVTGTGGAEYF.

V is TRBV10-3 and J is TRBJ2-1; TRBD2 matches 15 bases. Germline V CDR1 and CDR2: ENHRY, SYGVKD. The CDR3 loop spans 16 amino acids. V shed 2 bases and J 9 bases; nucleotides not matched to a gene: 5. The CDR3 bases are TGTGCCATCAGTGAGGGAAGGACTAGCGGGGGGGGTGAGCAGTTCTTC. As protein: CAISEGRTSGGGEQFF.

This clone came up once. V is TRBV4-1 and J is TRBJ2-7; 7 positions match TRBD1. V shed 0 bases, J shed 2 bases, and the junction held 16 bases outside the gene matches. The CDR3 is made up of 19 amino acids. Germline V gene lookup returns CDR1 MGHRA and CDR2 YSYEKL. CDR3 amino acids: CASSQDAQGDPFRPYEQYF. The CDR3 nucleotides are TGCGCCAGCAGCCAAGATGCCCAGGGGGACCCCTTTAGGCCCTACGAGCAGTACTTC.

The CDR3, as DNA: TGCGCCAGCAGCAGGAGGGGTGACGGCTCGAACACCGGGGAGCTGTTTTTT. Its protein product is CASSRRGDGSNTGELFF. The chain employs TRBV5-1 and TRBJ2-2; D perhaps matches TRBD2 (6 bases). The CDR3 is 17 residues long. CDR1 is SGHRS, CDR2 YFSETQ, per germline. V was shortened by 4 bases and J by 0 bases, with 16 bases between the two germline ends.

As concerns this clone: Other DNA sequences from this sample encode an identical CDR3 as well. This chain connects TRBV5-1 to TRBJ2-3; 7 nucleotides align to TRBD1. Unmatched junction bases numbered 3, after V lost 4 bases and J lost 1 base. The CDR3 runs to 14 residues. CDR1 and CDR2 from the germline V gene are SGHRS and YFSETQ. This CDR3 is CASSPGQGTDTQYF. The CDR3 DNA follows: TGCGCCAGCAGCCCAGGACAGGGCACAGATACGCAGTATTTT.

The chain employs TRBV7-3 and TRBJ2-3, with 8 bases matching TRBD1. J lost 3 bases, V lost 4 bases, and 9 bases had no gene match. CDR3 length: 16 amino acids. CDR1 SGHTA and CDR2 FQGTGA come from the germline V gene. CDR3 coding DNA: TGTGCCAGCAGCTCAGCAGGGGGCGTTGGTACAGATACGCAGTATTTT. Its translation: CASSSAGGVGTDTQYF.

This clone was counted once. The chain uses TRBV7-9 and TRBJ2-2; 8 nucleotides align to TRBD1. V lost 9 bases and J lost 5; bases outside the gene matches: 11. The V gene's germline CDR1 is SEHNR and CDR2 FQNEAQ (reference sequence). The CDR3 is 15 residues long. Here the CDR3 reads CASVPGGANTGELFF. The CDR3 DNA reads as TGTGCCAGTGTTCCAGGGGGCGCAAATACCGGGGAGCTGTTTTTT. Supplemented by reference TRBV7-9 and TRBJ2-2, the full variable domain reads DTGVSQNPRHKITKRGQNVTFRCDPISEHNRLYWYRQTLGQGPEFLTYFQNEAQLEKSRLLSDRFSAERPKGSFSTLEIQRTEQGDSAMYLCASVPGGANTGELFFGEGSRLTVL.

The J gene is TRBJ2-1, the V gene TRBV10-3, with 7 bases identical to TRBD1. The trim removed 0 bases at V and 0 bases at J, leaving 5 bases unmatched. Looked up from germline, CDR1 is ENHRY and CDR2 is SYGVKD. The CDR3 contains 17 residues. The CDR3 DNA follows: TGTGCCATCAGTGAGTCTCTCAGGGGGAGCTCCTACAATGAGCAGTTCTTC. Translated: CAISESLRGSSYNEQFF.

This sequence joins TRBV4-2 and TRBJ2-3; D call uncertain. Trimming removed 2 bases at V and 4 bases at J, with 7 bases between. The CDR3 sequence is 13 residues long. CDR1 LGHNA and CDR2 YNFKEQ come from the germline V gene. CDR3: CASSQLESDTQYF. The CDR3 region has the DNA TGTGCCAGCAGCCAACTAGAGTCAGATACGCAGTATTTT.

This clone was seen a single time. The CDR3 sequence: CASSSGTKTFF. CDR3 DNA: TGTGCCAGCAGCTCCGGGACAAAAACCTTTTTT. The rearrangement links TRBV9 to TRBJ2-2; D might be TRBD1 (6 bases). The germline V gene has CDR1 SGDLS and CDR2 YYNGEE. This CDR3 spans 11 amino acids. Trimming took 4 bases from V and 17 from J, leaving 15 bases between them.